These 22 T cell receptor beta chains were sequenced from one sample in a study of blood T cell repertoires in COVID-19. Here immunoSEQ multiplex PCR was the method, and the copy in TCRdb shows in-frame clones only, minus some. This table has 65,000 to 90,000 clones, around 83% appearing once. Sequenced material: peripheral blood. The receptors derive from an elderly woman in a cohort sampled during active or convalescent COVID-19.

The chain is built from TRBV5-6 and TRBJ1-6; D may be TRBD1 (6 bases). The germline V gene encodes CDR1 SGHDT and CDR2 YYEEEE. This CDR3 has 15 amino acids. Trimming took off 0 bases at V and 8 bases at J, with 12 bases between the two ends. CDR3 region: CASSLDPRGDSPLHF. CDR3 bases: TGTGCCAGCAGCTTGGATCCCAGGGGAGATTCACCCCTCCACTTT.

The genes are TRBV6-2 or TRBV6-3 and TRBJ1-5, with D possibly matching TRBD1 (5 bases). CDR1 is MNHEY, CDR2 SVGEGT, per germline. The CDR3 runs 14 residues. With 1 base removed from V and 7 bases from J, the gap between germline ends came to 11 bases. The CDR3 DNA is TGTGCCAGCAGTTACTGGGACTTGGGCCAGCCCCAGCATTTT. This encodes CASSYWDLGQPQHF.

The chain has TRBV6-2 or TRBV6-3 and TRBJ2-6; D uncertain. The CDR3 covers 18 residues. Deletions cut 4 bases from V and 0 bases from J, with 16 bases between. Germline V gene data show CDR1 as MNHEY and CDR2 as SVGEGT. CDR3 nucleotide sequence: TGTGCCAGCAGTTCTCTAGGATACCTTTACTCTGGGGCCAACGTCCTGACTTTC. This codes for CASSSLGYLYSGANVLTF.

The chain carries TRBV6-6 and TRBJ1-1; D may be TRBD1 (6 bases). Germline CDR1 is MNHNY and CDR2 is SVGAGI (reference sequence). V was pared by 5 bases and J by 9 bases, with 22 bases between. This CDR3 has 15 residues. The CDR3 DNA is TGTGCCAGCAGTGAGACCGGGACACAGGGAAATAAAGCTTTCTTT. Its protein is CASSETGTQGNKAFF.

A word on this clone: A much larger clone lies a single base off, so this may be a read error. In the same sample, other DNA sequences code for this CDR3. This chain uses TRBV18 with TRBJ1-2; 8 nucleotides line up with TRBD1. Germline trimming cut 3 bases from V and 3 bases from J; bases unmatched to any gene: 0. Germline CDR1 is KGHSH and CDR2 is LQKENI. The CDR3 loop spans 13 amino acids. CDR3 DNA sequence: TGTGCCAGCTCACCGGACAGGGACTATGGCTACACCTTC. Translation gives CASSPDRDYGYTF. The full variable domain, rest sourced from reference TRBV18 and TRBJ1-2, is NAGVMQNPRHLVRRRGQEARLRCSPMKGHSHVYWYRQLPEEGLKFMVYLQKENIIDESGMPKERFSAEFPKEGPSILRIQQVVRGDSAAYFCASSPDRDYGYTFGSGTRLTVV.

This chain joins TRBV18 and TRBJ2-7, with TRBD1 identical over 10 bases. The CDR3 runs 13 residues. Germline assignment: CDR1 KGHSH and CDR2 LQKENI. For the CDR3, the DNA is TGTGCCAGCTCATCGGCGGGACAGGGGATAATTGACGTC. Its protein is CASSSAGQGIIDV.

The genes are TRBV5-4 and TRBJ1-5, with D uncertain. Germline V CDR1 and CDR2: SGHNT, YYREEE (reference sequence). This CDR3 has 15 residues. Trimming shortened V by 0 bases and J by 2 bases, and 9 bases separated the two germline ends. CDR3 sequence (DNA): TGTGCCAGCAGCTTGGATGGCGGCGGCAATCAGCCCCAGCATTTT. Its protein product is CASSLDGGGNQPQHF. The full variable domain, with the rest looked up from reference TRBV5-4 and TRBJ1-5, is ETGVTQSPTHLIKTRGQQVTLRCSSQSGHNTVSWYQQALGQGPQFIFQYYREEENGRGNFPPRFSGLQFPNYSSELNVNALELDDSALYLCASSLDGGGNQPQHFGDGTRLSIL.

The chain is built from TRBV30 and TRBJ2-5, with 7 nucleotides matching TRBD1. The CDR3 totals 13 residues. From germline, CDR1 is GTSNPN and CDR2 SVGIG (reference sequence). Losses at the gene ends were 4 bases for V and 4 bases for J; bases not matched to a gene: 6. This CDR3 reads CAWKGGQVETQYF. The DNA for the CDR3 is TGTGCCTGGAAAGGGGGCCAGGTAGAGACCCAGTACTTC.

This chain uses TRBV5-4 with TRBJ1-5; 7 bases are a match to TRBD1. CDR3 length: 20 residues. CDR1 and CDR2 (germline): SGHNT, YYREEE (reference sequence). Trimming cost V 1 base and J 4 bases; bases outside gene matches: 20. The CDR3 loop is CASSLTSRTGNRGPNQPQHF. CDR3 DNA: TGTGCCAGCAGCTTGACCTCCCGGACAGGCAACAGAGGCCCAAATCAGCCCCAGCATTTT.

The chain has TRBV2 and TRBJ2-5, with D possibly TRBD2 on 6 matching bases. V gave up 3 bases and J gave up 0 bases, with 8 bases separating them. Germline assignment: CDR1 SNHLY and CDR2 FYNNEI. The CDR3 sequence is 14 residues long. DNA for the CDR3: TGTGCCAGCAGTGACGGGAGATACCAAGAGACCCAGTACTTC. It encodes CASSDGRYQETQYF. Full variable domain (rest looked up from reference TRBV2 and TRBJ2-5): EPEVTQTPSHQVTQMGQEVILRCVPISNHLYFYWYRQILGQKVEFLVSFYNNEISEKSEIFDDQFSVERPDGSNFTLKIRSTKLEDSAMYFCASSDGRYQETQYFGPGTRLLVL.

V and J are TRBV19 and TRBJ2-5, with 7 bases fitting TRBD2. Trimming at V came to 4 bases and at J to 3 bases, leaving 23 bases not matched to a gene. CDR3 size: 20 residues. CDR1 is LNHDA, CDR2 SQIVND, per germline (reference sequence). CDR3 sequence reads: CASSTPGPGSYWGGKETQYF. The CDR3, as DNA: TGTGCCAGTAGTACCCCCGGACCAGGCAGCTATTGGGGGGGAAAAGAGACCCAGTACTTC.

The CDR3 DNA reads TGTGCCAGCAGCAGAGGACAGGCAAGGACTAACTATGGCTACACCTTC. Its protein is CASSRGQARTNYGYTF. The chain has TRBV7-8 and TRBJ1-2, with TRBD1 matching over 7 bases. Trimming removed 5 bases from V and 0 bases from J; junction bases left unmatched: 9. CDR1 is SGHVS and CDR2 is FQNEAQ in the germline V gene. The CDR3 consists of 16 residues.

This sequence joins TRBV5-6 and TRBJ2-3; TRBD2 matches at 10 bases. Germline V gene lookup returns CDR1 SGHDT and CDR2 YYEEEE. This CDR3 region has 14 residues. V gave up 4 bases and J gave up 3 bases; unmatched junction bases: 2. As DNA, the CDR3 is TGTGCCAGCAGCCCACTAGCGGGGACAGATACGCAGTATTTT. This translates into CASSPLAGTDTQYF. Together with reference TRBV5-6 and TRBJ2-3, the CDR3 gives the full variable domain: DAGVTQSPTHLIKTRGQQVTLRCSPKSGHDTVSWYQQALGQGPQFIFQYYEEEERQRGNFPDRFSGHQFPNYSSELNVNALLLGDSALYLCASSPLAGTDTQYFGPGTRLTVL.

The V gene is TRBV5-6, the J gene TRBJ2-5; 8 positions match TRBD2. This CDR3 is 15 amino acids long. Per the germline V gene, CDR1 is SGHDT and CDR2 is YYEEEE. Unmatched junction bases numbered 6, after V lost 1 base and J lost 4 bases. The CDR3: CASSLRAGVRETQYF. The CDR3 DNA follows: TGTGCCAGCAGCTTGAGAGCGGGAGTTCGAGAGACCCAGTACTTC.

The chain joins TRBV15 to TRBJ2-2; TRBD1 agrees at 11 bases. Germline CDR1 reads LNHNV; CDR2 reads YYDKDF (reference sequence). V was clipped by 3 bases and J by 4 bases; unmatched bases: 1. The CDR3 contains 15 residues. The CDR3 nucleotides read TGTGCCACCAGCAGGGACAGGGGGCTCACCGGGGAGCTGTTTTTT. It translates to CATSRDRGLTGELFF.

The CDR3 region has the DNA TGTGCCAGCAGCTTAGCGGGGGCCGTGGTCGAGCAGTACTTC. It codes for CASSLAGAVVEQYF. The chain employs TRBV7-2 and TRBJ2-7; a possible D gene is TRBD1 (6 bases). Trimming took 0 bases from V and 6 from J, leaving 12 bases between them. CDR3 length: 14 amino acids. Looked up from germline, CDR1 is SGHTA and CDR2 is FQGNSA.

This clone was observed a single time. The J gene is TRBJ1-1, the V gene TRBV12-5, with D perhaps matching TRBD1 (6 bases). Deletions cut 6 bases from V and 1 base from J, with 9 bases between. Per the germline V gene, CDR1 is LGHNT and CDR2 is FRNRAP. This CDR3 comprises 13 residues. The CDR3 nucleotides read TGTGCTAGTGGAAGGGGGGGGAACACTGAAGCTTTCTTT. Protein sequence: CASGRGGNTEAFF.

This clone has just one count. The chain employs TRBV19 and TRBJ2-7; 8 bases fit TRBD1. Germline V lookup: CDR1 LNHDA, CDR2 SQIVND (reference sequence). This CDR3 is built from 17 residues. The J segment lost 0 bases and the V segment lost 1 base, leaving 8 bases of the junction unmatched. This CDR3 reads CASSIGGTGISSYEQYF. The CDR3 DNA reads as TGTGCCAGTAGTATAGGCGGGACAGGAATAAGCTCCTACGAGCAGTACTTC.

V gene TRBV19 combines with J gene TRBJ1-3, with D perhaps matching TRBD1 (5 bases). The V and J ends lost 9 bases and 0 bases respectively, with 15 bases between them. Germline values: CDR1 LNHDA, CDR2 SQIVND (reference sequence). This CDR3 has 15 amino acids. The CDR3 DNA reads as TGTGCCAGCGCGGGTCGGGGGATCTCTGGAAACACCATATATTTT. It is translated as CASAGRGISGNTIYF. Full variable domain (rest looked up from reference TRBV19 and TRBJ1-3): DGGITQSPKYLFRKEGQNVTLSCEQNLNHDAMYWYRQDPGQGLRLIYYSQIVNDFQKGDIAEGYSVSREKKESFPLTVTSAQKNPTAFYLCASAGRGISGNTIYFGEGSWLTVV.

This chain uses TRBV5-1 with TRBJ2-7; 11 positions match TRBD2. J gave up 3 bases and V 1 base, and 6 bases lay outside the gene matches. The CDR3 contains 16 residues. Per the germline V gene, CDR1 is SGHRS and CDR2 is YFSETQ. CDR3 sequence reads: CASSLSPGLAGYEQYV. In DNA, the CDR3 is TGCGCCAGCAGCTTGAGCCCTGGACTAGCGGGCTACGAGCAGTACGTC.

The rearrangement uses TRBV24-1 and TRBJ2-3; D perhaps matches TRBD2 (6 bases). The CDR3 sequence is 15 residues long. The V gene's germline CDR1 is KGHDR and CDR2 SFDVKD. V was trimmed by 6 bases and J by 0 bases, leaving 12 bases between them. In DNA, the CDR3 is TGTGCCACCAGTCGGGGGTATGTGAGCACAGATACGCAGTATTTT. Residues: CATSRGYVSTDTQYF.

The chain uses TRBV4-1 and TRBJ2-3, with a possible D match to TRBD2 (6 bases). V gave up 1 base and J gave up 3 bases, with 20 bases separating them. CDR3 size: 18 residues. Germline values: CDR1 MGHRA, CDR2 YSYEKL. The CDR3 spells CASSQVGSQRRGTDTQYF. The CDR3 nucleotides are TGCGCCAGCAGCCAAGTTGGGAGTCAGCGGAGGGGTACAGATACGCAGTATTTT.